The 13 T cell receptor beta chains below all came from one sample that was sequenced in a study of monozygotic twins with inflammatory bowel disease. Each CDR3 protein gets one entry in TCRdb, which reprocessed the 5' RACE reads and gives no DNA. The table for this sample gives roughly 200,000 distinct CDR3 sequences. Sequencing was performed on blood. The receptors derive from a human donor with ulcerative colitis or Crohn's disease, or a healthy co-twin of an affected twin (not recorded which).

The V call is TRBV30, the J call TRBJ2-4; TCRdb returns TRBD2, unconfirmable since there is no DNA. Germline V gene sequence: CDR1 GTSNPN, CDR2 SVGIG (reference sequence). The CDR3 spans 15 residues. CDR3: CAWSVWGLVANIQYF. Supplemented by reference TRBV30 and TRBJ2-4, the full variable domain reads SQTIHQWPATLVQPVGSPLSLECTVEGTSNPNLYWYRQAAGRGLQLLFYSVGIGQISSEVPQNLSASRPQDRQFILSSKKLLLSDSGFYLCAWSVWGLVANIQYFGAGTRLSVL.

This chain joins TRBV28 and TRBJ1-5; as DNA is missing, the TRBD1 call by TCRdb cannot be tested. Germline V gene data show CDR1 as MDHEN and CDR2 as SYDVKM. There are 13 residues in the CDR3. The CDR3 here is CASSLGGIKPQHF.

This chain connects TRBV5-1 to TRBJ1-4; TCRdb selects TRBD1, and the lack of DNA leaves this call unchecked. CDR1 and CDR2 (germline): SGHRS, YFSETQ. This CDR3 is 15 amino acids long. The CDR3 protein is CASSFSGDVTEKLFF.

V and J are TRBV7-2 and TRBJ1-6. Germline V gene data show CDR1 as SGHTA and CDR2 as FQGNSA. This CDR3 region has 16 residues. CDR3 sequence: CASSPQRQGGNSPLHF. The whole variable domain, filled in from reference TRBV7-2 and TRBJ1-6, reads GAGVSQSPSNKVTEKGKDVELRCDPISGHTALYWYRQSLGQGLEFLIYFQGNSAPDKSGLPSDRFSAERTGGSVSTLTIQRTQQEDSAVYLCASSPQRQGGNSPLHFGNGTRLTVT.

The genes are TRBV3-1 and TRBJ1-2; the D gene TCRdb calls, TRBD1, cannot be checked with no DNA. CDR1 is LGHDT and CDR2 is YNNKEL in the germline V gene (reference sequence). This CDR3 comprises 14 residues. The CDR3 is CASSLRTGSYGYTF.

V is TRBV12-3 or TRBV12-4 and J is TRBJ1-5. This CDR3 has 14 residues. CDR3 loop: CASSFHGWYQPQHF.

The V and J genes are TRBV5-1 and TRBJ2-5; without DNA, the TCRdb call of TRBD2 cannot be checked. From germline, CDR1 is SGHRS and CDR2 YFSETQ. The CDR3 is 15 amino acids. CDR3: CASSSSGAHQETQYF.

The CDR3 reads CASSFFPLENRYGYTF. J is TRBJ1-2 and V is TRBV12-3 or TRBV12-4. This CDR3 contains 16 residues.

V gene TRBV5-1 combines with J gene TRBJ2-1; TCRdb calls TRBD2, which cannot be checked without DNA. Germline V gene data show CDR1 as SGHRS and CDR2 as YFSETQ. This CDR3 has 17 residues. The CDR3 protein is CASSGSEAGGLYNEQFF.

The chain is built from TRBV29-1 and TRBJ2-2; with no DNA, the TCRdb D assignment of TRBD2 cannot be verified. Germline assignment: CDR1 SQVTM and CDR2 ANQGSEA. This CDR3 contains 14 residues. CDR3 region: CSVLSGEFTGELFF.

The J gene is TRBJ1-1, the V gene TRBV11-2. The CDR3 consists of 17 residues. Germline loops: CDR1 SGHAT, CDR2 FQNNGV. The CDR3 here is CASSWGKAPLENTEAFF.

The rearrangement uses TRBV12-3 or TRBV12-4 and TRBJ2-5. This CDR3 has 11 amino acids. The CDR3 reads CASSTEVTQYF.

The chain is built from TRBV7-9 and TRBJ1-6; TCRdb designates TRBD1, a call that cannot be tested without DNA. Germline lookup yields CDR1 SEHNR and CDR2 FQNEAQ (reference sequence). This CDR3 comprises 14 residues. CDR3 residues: CASSGGAGGSPLHF. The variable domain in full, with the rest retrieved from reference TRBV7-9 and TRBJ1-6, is DTGVSQNPRHKITKRGQNVTFRCDPISEHNRLYWYRQTLGQGPEFLTYFQNEAQLEKSRLLSDRFSAERPKGSFSTLEIQRTEQGDSAMYLCASSGGAGGSPLHFGNGTRLTVT.